The clone carrying this T cell receptor beta chain appeared a few times. This entry belongs to a study of CD8 T cells in Susac syndrome. Random hexamers primed reverse transcription of about 0.45 to 1 ug RNA. Via MiXCR, TCRdb re-called the immunoSEQ multiplex PCR reads, giving one row per CDR3 protein. The sample records approximately 74,000 distinct CDR3 sequences, 94% being singletons. CDR3 length equals 15 residues. Germline CDR1 reads MNHEY; CDR2 reads SVGAGI. Trimming removed 0 bases from V and 4 bases from J, with 12 bases in between. Specimen: CD8+ T cells from PBMCs. The sequence was obtained from a human donor with Susac syndrome. The chain joins TRBV6-5 to TRBJ1-2, with a weak D call TRBD1 (6 bases). The DNA for the CDR3 is TGTGCCAGCAGTTACTCTACGAGGGACATCTATGGCTACACCTTC. Encoded protein: CASSYSTRDIYGYTF.